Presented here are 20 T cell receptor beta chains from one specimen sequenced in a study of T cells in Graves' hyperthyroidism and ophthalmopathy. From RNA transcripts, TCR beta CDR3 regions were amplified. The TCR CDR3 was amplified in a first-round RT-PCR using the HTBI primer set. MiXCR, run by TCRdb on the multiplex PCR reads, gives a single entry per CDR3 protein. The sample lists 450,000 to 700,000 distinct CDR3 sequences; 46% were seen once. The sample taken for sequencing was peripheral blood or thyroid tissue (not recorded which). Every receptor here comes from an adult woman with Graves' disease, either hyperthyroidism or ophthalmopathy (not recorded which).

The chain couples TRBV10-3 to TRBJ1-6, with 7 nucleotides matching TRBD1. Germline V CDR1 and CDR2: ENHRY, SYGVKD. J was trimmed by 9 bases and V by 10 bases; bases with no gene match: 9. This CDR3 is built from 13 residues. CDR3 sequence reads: CATQGGGLSPLHF. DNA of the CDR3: TGTGCCACCCAGGGAGGGGGCCTTTCACCCCTCCACTTT.

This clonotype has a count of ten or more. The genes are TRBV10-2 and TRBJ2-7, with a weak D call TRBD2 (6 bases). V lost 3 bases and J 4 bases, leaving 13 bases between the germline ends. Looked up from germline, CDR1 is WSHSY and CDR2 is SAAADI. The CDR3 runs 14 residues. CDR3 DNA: TGCGCCAGCAGTGATAAAGCGGGCCCTTACGAGCAGTACTTC. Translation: CASSDKAGPYEQYF.

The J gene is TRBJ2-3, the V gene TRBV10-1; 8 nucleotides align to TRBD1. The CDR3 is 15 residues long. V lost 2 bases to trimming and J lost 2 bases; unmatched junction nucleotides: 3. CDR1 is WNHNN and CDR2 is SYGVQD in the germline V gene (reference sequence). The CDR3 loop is CASSEGTGDTDTQYF. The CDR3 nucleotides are TGCGCCAGCAGTGAGGGGACAGGAGACACAGATACGCAGTATTTT.

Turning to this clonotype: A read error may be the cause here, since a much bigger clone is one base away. The CDR3 spells CASSLAIGNGNTIYF. For the CDR3, the DNA is TGTGCCAGCAGCTTGGCGATAGGGAATGGAAACACCATATATTTT. The J gene is TRBJ1-3, the V gene TRBV5-4, with no clear D. The germline V and J ends were trimmed by 0 bases and 3 bases, with 10 bases remaining between them. The CDR3 contains 15 residues. The germline V gene has CDR1 SGHNT and CDR2 YYREEE (reference sequence).

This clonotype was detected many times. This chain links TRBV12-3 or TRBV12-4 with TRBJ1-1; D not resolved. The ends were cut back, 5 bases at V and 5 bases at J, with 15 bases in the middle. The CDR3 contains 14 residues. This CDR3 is CASSADRWVTEAFF. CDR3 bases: TGTGCCAGCAGTGCGGATAGATGGGTGACTGAAGCTTTCTTT.

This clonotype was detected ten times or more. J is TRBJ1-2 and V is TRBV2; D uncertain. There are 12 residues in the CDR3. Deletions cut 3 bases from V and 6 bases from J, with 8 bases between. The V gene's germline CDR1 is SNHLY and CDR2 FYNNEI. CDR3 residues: CASSESAHGYTF. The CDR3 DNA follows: TGTGCCAGCAGTGAGTCGGCCCATGGCTACACCTTC.

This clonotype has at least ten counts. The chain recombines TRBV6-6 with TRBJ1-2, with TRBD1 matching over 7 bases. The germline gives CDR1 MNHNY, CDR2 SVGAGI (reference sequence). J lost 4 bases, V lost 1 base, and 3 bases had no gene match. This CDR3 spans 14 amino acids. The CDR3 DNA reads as TGTGCCAGCAGTTACTTGGACAGGAGCTATGGCTACACCTTC. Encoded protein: CASSYLDRSYGYTF.

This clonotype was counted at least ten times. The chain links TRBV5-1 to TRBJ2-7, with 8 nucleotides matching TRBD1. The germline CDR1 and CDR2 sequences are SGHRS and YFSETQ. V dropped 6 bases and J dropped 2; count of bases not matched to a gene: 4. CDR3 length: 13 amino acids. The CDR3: CASMAGGTYEQYF. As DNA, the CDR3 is TGCGCCAGCATGGCAGGGGGCACCTACGAGCAGTACTTC.

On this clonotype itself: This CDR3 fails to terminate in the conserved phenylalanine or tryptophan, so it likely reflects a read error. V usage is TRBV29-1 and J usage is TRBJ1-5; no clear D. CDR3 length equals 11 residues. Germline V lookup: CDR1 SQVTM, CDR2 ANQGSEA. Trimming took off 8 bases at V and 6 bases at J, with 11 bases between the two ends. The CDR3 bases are TGCAGCTTAGAGCGGGGTCAGCCCCAGCATTGT. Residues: CSLERGQPQHC.

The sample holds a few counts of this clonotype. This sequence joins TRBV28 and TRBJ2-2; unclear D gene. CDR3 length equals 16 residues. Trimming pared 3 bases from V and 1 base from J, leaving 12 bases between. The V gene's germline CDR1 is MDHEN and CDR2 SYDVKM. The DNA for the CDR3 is TGTGCCAGCAGTTTCCTTGGACGGAAGAACACCGGGGAGCTGTTTTTT. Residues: CASSFLGRKNTGELFF. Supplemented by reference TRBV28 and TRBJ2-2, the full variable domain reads DVKVTQSSRYLVKRTGEKVFLECVQDMDHENMFWYRQDPGLGLRLIYFSYDVKMKEKGDIPEGYSVSREKKERFSLILESASTNQTSMYLCASSFLGRKNTGELFFGEGSRLTVL.

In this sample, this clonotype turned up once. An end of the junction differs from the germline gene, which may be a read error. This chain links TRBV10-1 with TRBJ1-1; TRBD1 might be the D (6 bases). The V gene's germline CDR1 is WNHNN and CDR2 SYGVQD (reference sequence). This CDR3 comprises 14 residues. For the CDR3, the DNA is TGCGCTAGCAGTACGGGGGGACATAACACTGAAGCTTTCTTT. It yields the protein CASSTGGHNTEAFF.

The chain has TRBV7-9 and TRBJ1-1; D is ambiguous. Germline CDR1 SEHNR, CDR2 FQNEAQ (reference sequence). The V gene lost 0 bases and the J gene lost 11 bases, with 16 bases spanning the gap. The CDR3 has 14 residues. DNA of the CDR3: TGTGCCAGCAGCTTAGCGCTGGGAGATTACGAGGCTTTCTTT. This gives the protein CASSLALGDYEAFF.

The chain's CDR3 is CSARDKRTSGRTEQYF. The CDR3 DNA sequence: TGCAGTGCTAGAGATAAGCGGACTAGCGGGAGGACCGAGCAGTACTTC. The chain combines TRBV20-1 with TRBJ2-7; 14 nucleotides agree with TRBD2. The CDR3 loop spans 16 amino acids. The V and J ends lost 0 bases and 6 bases, in that order; junction bases with no gene match: 7. The V gene's germline CDR1 is DFQATT and CDR2 SNEGSKA (reference sequence).

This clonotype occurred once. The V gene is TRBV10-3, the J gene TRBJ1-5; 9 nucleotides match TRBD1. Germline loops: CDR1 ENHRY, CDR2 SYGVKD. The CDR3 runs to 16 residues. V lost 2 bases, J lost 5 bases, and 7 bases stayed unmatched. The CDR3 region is CAISETGGRTYQPQHF. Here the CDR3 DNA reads TGTGCCATCAGTGAGACAGGGGGCCGGACATATCAGCCCCAGCATTTT.

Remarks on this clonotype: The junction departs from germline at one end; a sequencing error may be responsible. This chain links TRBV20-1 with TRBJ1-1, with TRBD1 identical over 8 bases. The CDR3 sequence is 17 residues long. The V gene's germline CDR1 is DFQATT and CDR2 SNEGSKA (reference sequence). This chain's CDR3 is CSARRPGTGLSDTEASF. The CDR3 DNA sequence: TGCAGTGCCAGACGCCCTGGGACAGGCTTATCGGACACTGAAGCTTCCTTT.

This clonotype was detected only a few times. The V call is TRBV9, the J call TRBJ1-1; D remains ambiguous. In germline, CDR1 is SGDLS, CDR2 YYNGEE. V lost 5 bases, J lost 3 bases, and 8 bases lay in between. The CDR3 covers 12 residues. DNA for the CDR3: TGTGCCAGCAGTGTCCAGTACACTGAAGCTTTCTTT. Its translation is CASSVQYTEAFF.

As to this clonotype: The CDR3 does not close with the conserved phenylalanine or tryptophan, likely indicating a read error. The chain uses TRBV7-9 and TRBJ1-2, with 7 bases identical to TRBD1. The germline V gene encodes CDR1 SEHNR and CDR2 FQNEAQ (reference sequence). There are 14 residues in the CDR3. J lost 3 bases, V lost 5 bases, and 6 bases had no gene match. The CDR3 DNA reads TGTGCCAGCAGCACAGGGGACGGGTACTATGGCTACACCTAC. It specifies CASSTGDGYYGYTY.

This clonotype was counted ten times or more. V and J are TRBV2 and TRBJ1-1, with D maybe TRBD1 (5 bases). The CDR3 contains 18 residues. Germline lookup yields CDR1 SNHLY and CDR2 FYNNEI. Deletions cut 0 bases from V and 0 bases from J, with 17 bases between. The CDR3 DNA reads TGTGCCAGCAGTGAAGCTGGCTTCCGGGACGGGATGAACACTGAAGCTTTCTTT. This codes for CASSEAGFRDGMNTEAFF.

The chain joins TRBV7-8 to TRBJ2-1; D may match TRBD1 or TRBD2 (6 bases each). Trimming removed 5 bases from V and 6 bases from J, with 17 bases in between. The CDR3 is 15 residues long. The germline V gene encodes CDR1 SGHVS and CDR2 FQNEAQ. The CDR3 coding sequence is TGTGCCAGCAGCCCCCGGAGGGGCAGGGGCAATGAGCAGTTCTTC. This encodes CASSPRRGRGNEQFF.

CDR3 nucleotide sequence: TGTGCCAGCAGTGGTTGGACAGGGGGCAATCAGCCCCAGCATTTT. Its translation: CASSGWTGGNQPQHF. The chain combines TRBV2 with TRBJ1-5; TRBD1 matches at 9 bases. After removal of 4 bases from V and 2 bases from J, the junction contained 3 bases not matched to a gene. The CDR3 length is 15 residues. Per germline, CDR1 SNHLY and CDR2 FYNNEI. Full variable domain (remainder filled in from reference TRBV2 and TRBJ1-5): EPEVTQTPSHQVTQMGQEVILRCVPISNHLYFYWYRQILGQKVEFLVSFYNNEISEKSEIFDDQFSVERPDGSNFTLKIRSTKLEDSAMYFCASSGWTGGNQPQHFGDGTRLSIL.